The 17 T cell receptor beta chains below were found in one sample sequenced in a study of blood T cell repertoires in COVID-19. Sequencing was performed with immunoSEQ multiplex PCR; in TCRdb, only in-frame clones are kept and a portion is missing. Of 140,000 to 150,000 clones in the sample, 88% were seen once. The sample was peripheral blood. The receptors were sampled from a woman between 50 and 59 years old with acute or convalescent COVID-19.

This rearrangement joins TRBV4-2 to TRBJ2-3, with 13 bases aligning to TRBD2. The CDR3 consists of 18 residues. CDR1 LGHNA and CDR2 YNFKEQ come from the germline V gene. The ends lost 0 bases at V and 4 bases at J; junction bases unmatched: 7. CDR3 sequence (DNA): TGTGCCAGCAGCCAAGAACTAGCGGGAGGGCCGTTCGCAGATACGCAGTATTTT. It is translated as CASSQELAGGPFADTQYF.

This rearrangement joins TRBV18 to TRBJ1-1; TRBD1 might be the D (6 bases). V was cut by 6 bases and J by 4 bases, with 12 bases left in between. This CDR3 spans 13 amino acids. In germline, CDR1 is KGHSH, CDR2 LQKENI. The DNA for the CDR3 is TGTGCCAGCTCGCCGGACAGCCGCACTGAAGCTTTCTTT. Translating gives CASSPDSRTEAFF.

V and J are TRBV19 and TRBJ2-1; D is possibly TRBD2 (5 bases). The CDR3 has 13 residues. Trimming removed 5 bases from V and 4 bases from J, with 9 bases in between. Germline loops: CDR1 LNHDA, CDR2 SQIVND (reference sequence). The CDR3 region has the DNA TGTGCCAGTAGTGCCGGACTGTACAATGAGCAGTTCTTC. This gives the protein CASSAGLYNEQFF.

The CDR3 sequence is CASSLSEGGAVNEQFF. Written as DNA, the CDR3 is TGTGCCAGCTCACTCTCCGAAGGGGGGGCAGTTAATGAGCAGTTCTTC. V usage is TRBV18 and J usage is TRBJ2-1, with a possible D match to TRBD2 (7 bases). The CDR3 has 16 residues. Germline values: CDR1 KGHSH, CDR2 LQKENI. V dropped 4 bases and J dropped 7 bases, with 20 bases sitting between them.

This CDR3 is CASGLWTGDYGYTF. As DNA, the CDR3 is TGTGCCAGCGGATTATGGACAGGCGACTATGGCTACACCTTC. The V gene is TRBV19, the J gene TRBJ1-2, with TRBD1 matching 7 bases. This CDR3 is built from 14 residues. V gave up 9 bases and J gave up 3 bases; unmatched junction bases: 10. Germline CDR1 is LNHDA and CDR2 is SQIVND (reference sequence).

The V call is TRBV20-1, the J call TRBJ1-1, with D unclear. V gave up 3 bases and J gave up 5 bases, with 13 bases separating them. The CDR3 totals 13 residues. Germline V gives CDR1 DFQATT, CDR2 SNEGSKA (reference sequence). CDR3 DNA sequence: TGCAGTGCTAGTCGAGGATTGGGTACTGAAGCTTTCTTT. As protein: CSASRGLGTEAFF.

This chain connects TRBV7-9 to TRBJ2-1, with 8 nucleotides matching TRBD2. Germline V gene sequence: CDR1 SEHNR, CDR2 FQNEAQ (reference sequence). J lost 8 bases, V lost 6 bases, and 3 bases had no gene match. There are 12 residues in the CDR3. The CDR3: CASRAGGDEQFF. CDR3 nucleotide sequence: TGTGCCAGCAGGGCGGGGGGCGATGAGCAGTTCTTC.

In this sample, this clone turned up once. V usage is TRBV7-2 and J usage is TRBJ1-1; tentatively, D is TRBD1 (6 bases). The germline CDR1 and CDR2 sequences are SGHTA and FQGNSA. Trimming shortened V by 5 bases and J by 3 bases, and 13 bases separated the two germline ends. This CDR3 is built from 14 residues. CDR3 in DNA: TGTGCCAGCAGCCTTACAGGGAGGGACACTGAAGCTTTCTTT. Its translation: CASSLTGRDTEAFF.

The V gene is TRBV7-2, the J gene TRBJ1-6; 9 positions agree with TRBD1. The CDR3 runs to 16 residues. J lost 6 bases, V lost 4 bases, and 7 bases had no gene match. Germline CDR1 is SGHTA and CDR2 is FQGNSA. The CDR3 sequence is CASSWRTGVGNSPLHF. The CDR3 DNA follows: TGTGCCAGCAGCTGGAGGACAGGGGTTGGTAATTCACCCCTCCACTTT.

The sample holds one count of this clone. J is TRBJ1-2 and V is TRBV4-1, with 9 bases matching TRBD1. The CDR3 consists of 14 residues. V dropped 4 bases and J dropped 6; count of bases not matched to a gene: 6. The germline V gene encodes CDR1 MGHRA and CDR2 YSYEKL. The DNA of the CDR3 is TGCGCCAGCAGCCCCCCCGGGACAGGGCATGGCTACACCTTC. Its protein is CASSPPGTGHGYTF.

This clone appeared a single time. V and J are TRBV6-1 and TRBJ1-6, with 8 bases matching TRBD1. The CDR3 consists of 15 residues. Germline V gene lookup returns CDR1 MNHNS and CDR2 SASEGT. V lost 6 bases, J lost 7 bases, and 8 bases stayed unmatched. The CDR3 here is CASSMDRVYNSPLHF. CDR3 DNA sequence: TGTGCCAGCAGCATGGACAGGGTATACAATTCACCCCTCCACTTT.

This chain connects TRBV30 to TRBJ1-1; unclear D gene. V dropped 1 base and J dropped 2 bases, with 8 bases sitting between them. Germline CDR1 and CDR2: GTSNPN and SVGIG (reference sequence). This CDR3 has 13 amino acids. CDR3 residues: CAWSEEGNTEAFF. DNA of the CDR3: TGTGCCTGGAGTGAGGAGGGAAACACTGAAGCTTTCTTT.

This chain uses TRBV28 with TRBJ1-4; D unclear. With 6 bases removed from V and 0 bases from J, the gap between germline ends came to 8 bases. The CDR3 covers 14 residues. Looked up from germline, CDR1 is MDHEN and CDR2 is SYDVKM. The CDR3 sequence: CASRWAATNEKLFF. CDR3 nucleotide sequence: TGTGCCAGCAGATGGGCTGCAACTAATGAAAAACTGTTTTTT.

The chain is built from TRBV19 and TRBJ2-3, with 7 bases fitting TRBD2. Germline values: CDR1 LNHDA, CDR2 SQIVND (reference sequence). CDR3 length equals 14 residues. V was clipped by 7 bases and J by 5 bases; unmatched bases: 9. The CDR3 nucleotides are TGTGCCAGTAAGCGACTAGCCAACGGAGATACGCAGTATTTT. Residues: CASKRLANGDTQYF.

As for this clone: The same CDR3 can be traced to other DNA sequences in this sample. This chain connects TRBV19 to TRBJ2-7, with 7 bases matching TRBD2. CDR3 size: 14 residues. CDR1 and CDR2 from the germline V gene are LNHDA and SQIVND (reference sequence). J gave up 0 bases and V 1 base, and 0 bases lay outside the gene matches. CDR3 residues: CASSIGGSSYEQYF. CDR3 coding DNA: TGTGCCAGTAGTATAGGCGGGAGCTCCTACGAGCAGTACTTC. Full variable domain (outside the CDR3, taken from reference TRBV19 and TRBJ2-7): DGGITQSPKYLFRKEGQNVTLSCEQNLNHDAMYWYRQDPGQGLRLIYYSQIVNDFQKGDIAEGYSVSREKKESFPLTVTSAQKNPTAFYLCASSIGGSSYEQYFGPGTRLTVT.

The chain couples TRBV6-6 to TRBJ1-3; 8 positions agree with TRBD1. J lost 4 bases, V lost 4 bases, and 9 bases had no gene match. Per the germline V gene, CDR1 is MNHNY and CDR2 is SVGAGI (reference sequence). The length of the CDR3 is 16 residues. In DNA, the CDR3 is TGTGCCAGCAGTTCTCAGGGACAGGCGAGGGGAAACACCATATATTTT. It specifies CASSSQGQARGNTIYF.

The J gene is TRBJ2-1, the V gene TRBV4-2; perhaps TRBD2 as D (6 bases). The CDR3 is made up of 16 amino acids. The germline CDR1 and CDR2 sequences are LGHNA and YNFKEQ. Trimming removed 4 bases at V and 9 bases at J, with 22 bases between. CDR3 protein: CASSPPSGLTIGEQFF. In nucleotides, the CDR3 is TGTGCCAGCAGCCCTCCGAGCGGGCTAACGATCGGTGAGCAGTTCTTC.